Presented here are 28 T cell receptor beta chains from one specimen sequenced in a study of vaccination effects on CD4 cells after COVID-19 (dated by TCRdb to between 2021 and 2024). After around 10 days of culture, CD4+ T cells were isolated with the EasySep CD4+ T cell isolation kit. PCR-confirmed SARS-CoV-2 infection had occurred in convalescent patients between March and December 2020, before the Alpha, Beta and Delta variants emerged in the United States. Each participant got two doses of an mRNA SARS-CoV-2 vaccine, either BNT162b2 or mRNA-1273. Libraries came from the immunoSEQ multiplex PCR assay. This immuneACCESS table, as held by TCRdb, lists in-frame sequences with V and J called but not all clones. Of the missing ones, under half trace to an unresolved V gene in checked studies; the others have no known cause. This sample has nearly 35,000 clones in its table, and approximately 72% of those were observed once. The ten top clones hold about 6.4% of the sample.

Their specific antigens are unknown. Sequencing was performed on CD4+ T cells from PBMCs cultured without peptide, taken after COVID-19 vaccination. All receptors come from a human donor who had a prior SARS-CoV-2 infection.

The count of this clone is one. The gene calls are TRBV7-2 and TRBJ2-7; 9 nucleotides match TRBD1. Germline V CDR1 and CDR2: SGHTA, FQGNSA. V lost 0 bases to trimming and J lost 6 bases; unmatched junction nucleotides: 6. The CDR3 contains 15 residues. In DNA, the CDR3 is TGTGCCAGCAGCTTAGCTTACAGGGGGCTGTCCGAGCAGTACTTC. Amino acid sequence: CASSLAYRGLSEQYF.

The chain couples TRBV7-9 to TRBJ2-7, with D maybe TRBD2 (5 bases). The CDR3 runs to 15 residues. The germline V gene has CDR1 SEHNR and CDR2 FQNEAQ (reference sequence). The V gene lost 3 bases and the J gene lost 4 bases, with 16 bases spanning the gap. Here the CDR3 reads CASSFNSRSGYEQYF. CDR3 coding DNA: TGTGCCAGCAGCTTCAACAGCCGGAGCGGTTACGAGCAGTACTTC.

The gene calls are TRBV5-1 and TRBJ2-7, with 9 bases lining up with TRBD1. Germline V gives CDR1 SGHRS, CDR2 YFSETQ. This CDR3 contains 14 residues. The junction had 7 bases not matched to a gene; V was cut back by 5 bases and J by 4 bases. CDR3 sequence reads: CASRLQGATYEQYF. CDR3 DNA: TGCGCCAGCAGACTACAGGGGGCTACGTACGAGCAGTACTTC.

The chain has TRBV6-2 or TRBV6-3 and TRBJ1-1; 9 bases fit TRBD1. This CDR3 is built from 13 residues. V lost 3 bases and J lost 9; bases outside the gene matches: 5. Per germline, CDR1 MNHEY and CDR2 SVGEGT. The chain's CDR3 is CASSYLGQGKAFF. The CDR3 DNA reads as TGTGCCAGCAGTTATTTGGGACAGGGCAAAGCTTTCTTT.

Here the CDR3 DNA reads TGTGCCAGCAGCTTTGGGGGACAGGGCAGTGTGGCTTTCTTT. This translates into CASSFGGQGSVAFF. The genes are TRBV7-3 and TRBJ1-1; 9 bases agree with TRBD1. Per the germline V gene, CDR1 is SGHTA and CDR2 is FQGTGA. This CDR3 is built from 14 residues. V lost 3 bases, J lost 11 bases, and 10 bases stayed unmatched. Complete variable domain (other parts from reference TRBV7-3 and TRBJ1-1): GAGVSQTPSNKVTEKGKYVELRCDPISGHTALYWYRQSLGQGPEFLIYFQGTGAADDSGLPNDRFFAVRPEGSVSTLKIQRTERGDSAVYLCASSFGGQGSVAFFGQGTRLTVV.

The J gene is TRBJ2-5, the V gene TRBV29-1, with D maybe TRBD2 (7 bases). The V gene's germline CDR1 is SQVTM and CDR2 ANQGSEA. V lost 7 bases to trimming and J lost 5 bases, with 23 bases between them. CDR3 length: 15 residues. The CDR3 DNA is TGCAGCGGCGGGCTTGGCGGGGGCCGTGGGGAGACCCAGTACTTC. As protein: CSGGLGGGRGETQYF.

In nucleotides, the CDR3 is TGTGCCACCAGCAGAGAGAAACCGGTAGAGACCCAGTACTTC. Protein sequence: CATSREKPVETQYF. The chain recombines TRBV15 with TRBJ2-5; D gene unclear. The CDR3 loop spans 14 amino acids. Germline values: CDR1 LNHNV, CDR2 YYDKDF (reference sequence). V was cut by 0 bases and J by 4 bases, with 9 bases left in between.

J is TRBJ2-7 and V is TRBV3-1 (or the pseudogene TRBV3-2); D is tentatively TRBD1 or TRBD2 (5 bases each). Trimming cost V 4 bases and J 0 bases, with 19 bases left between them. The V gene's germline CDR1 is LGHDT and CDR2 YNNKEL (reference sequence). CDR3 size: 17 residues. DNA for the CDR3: TGTGCCAGCAGCCGATCTGGGGACGCCAGAAGCTCCTACGAGCAGTACTTC. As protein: CASSRSGDARSSYEQYF.

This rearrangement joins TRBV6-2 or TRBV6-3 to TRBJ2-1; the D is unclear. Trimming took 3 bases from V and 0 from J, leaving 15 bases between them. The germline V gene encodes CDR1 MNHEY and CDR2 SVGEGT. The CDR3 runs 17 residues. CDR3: CASSYWAVGPSYNEQFF. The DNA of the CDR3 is TGTGCCAGCAGTTATTGGGCGGTCGGCCCCTCCTACAATGAGCAGTTCTTC.

Here the CDR3 DNA reads TGTGCCAGCAGCTTATGGGGAAATGAGGGCTACACCTTC. It yields the protein CASSLWGNEGYTF. The J gene is TRBJ1-2, the V gene TRBV7-8; D ambiguous. V lost 2 bases and J 8 bases, leaving 12 bases between the germline ends. Germline lookup yields CDR1 SGHVS and CDR2 FQNEAQ. The CDR3 loop spans 13 amino acids.

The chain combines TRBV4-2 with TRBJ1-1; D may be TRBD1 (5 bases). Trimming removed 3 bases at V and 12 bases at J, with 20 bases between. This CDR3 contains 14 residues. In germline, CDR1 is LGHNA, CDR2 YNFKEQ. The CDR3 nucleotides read TGTGCCAGCAGCCATTCTCTACCGGGGCTGGAAACTTTCTTT. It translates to CASSHSLPGLETFF.

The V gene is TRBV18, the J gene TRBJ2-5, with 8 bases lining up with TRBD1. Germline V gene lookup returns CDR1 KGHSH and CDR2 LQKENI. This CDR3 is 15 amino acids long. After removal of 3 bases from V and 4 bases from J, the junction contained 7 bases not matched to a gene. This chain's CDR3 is CASSPLTGGRETQYF. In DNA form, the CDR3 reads TGTGCCAGCTCACCCCTTACAGGGGGACGAGAGACCCAGTACTTC.

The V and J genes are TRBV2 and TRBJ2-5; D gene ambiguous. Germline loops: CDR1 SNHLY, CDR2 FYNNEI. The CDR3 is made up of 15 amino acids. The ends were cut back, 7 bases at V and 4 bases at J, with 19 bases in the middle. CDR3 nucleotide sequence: TGTGCCAGCACTCCAACGAGAGAGGTGATAGAGACCCAGTACTTC. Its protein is CASTPTREVIETQYF.

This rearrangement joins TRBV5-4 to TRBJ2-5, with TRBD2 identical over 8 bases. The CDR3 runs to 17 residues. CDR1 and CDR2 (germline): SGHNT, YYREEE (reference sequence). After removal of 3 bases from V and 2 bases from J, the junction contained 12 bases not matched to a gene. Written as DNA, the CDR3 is TGTGCCAGCAGCTACCTATCCGGGACTAGTTTTCAAGAGACCCAGTACTTC. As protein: CASSYLSGTSFQETQYF.

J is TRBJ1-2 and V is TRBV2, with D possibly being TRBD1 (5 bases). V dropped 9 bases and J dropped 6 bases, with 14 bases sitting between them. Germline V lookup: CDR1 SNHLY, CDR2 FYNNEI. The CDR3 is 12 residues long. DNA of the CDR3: TGTGCCAGTCACCGGGACGGAGATGGCTACACCTTC. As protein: CASHRDGDGYTF.

CDR3 residues: CASSPRVEGEQFF. DNA of the CDR3: TGCGCCAGCAGCCCCCGGGTGGAGGGAGAGCAGTTCTTC. J is TRBJ2-1 and V is TRBV4-3; D might be TRBD2 (6 bases). V dropped 4 bases and J dropped 10 bases, with 14 bases sitting between them. The CDR3 runs to 13 residues. Germline CDR1 LGHNA, CDR2 YSLEER.

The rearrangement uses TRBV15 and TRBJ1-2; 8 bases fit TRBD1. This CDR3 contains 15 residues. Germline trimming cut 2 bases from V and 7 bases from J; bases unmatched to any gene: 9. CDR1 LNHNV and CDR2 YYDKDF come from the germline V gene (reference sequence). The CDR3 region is CATSRSSLDRAGYTF. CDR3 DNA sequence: TGTGCCACCAGCAGATCCTCTTTGGACAGGGCTGGCTACACCTTC.

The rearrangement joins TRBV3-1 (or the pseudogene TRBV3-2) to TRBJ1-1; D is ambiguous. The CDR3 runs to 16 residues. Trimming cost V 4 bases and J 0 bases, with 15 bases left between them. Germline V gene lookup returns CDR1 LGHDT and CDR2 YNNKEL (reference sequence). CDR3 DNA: TGTGCCAGCAGCCCGGCGGCAGTGAGGATGAACACTGAAGCTTTCTTT. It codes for CASSPAAVRMNTEAFF.

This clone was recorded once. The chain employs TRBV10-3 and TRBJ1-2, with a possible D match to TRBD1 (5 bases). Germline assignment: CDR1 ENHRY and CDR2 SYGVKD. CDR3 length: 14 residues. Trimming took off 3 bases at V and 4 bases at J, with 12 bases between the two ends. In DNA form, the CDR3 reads TGTGCCATCAGTGAAATCGGGACGGGCTATGGCTACACCTTC. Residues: CAISEIGTGYGYTF.

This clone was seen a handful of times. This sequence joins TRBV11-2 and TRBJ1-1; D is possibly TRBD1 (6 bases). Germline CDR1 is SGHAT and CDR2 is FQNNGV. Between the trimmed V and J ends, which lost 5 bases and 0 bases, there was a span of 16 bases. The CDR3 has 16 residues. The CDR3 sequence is CASSPPGTTMNTEAFF. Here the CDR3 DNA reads TGTGCCAGCAGCCCCCCCGGGACAACCATGAACACTGAAGCTTTCTTT.

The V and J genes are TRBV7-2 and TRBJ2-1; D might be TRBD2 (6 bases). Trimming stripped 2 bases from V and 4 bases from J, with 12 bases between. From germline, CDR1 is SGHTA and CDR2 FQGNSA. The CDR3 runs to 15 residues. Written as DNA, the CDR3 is TGTGCCAGCAGCTTAAGTAGCGGTTATTACAATGAGCAGTTCTTC. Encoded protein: CASSLSSGYYNEQFF.

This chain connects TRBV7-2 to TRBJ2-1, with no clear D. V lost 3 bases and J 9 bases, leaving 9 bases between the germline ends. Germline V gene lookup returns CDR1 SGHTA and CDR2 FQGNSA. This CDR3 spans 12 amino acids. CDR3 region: CASSFSVGEQFF. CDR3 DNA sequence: TGTGCCAGCAGCTTTTCTGTGGGTGAGCAGTTCTTC.

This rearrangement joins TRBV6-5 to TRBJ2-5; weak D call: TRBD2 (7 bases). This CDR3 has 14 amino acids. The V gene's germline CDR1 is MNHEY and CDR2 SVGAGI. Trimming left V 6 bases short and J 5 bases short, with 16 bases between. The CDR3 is CASSRLGGVETQYF. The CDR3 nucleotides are TGTGCCAGCAGCCGACTAGGGGGGGTGGAGACCCAGTACTTC.

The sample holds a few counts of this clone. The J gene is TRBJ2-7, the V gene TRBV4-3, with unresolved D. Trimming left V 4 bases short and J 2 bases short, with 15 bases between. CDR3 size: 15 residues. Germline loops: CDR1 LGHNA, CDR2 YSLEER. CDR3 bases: TGCGCCAGCAGCCTTAGACTGGAAAGAACCTACGAGCAGTACTTC. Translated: CASSLRLERTYEQYF.

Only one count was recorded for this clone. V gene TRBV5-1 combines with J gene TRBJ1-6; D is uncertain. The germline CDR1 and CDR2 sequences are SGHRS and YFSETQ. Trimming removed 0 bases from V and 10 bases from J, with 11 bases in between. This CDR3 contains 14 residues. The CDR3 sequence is CASSLDTVQSPLHF. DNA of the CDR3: TGCGCCAGCAGCTTGGATACAGTACAGTCACCCCTCCACTTT. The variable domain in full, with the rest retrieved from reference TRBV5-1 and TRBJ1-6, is KAGVTQTPRYLIKTRGQQVTLSCSPISGHRSVSWYQQTPGQGLQFLFEYFSETQRNKGNFPGRFSGRQFSNSRSEMNVSTLELGDSALYLCASSLDTVQSPLHFGNGTRLTVT.

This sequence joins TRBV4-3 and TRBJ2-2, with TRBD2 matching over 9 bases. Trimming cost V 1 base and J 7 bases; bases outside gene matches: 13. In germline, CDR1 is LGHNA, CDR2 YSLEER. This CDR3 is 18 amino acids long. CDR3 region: CASSQAPPGGRGDGELFF. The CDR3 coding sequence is TGCGCCAGCAGCCAAGCCCCGCCCGGCGGGAGGGGCGACGGGGAGCTGTTTTTT.

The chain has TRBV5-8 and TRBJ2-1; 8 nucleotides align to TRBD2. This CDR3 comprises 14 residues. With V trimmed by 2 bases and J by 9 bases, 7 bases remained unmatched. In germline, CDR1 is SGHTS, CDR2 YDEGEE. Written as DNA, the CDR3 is TGTGCCAGCAGCTTAATGGCGGGGGGACGTGAGCAGTTCTTC. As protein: CASSLMAGGREQFF.

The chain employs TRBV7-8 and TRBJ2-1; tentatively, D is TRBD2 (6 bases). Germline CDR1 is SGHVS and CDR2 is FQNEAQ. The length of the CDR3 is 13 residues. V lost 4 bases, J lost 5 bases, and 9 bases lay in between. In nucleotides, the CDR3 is TGTGCCAGCAGCTCTAGCGCTCACAATGAGCAGTTCTTC. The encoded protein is CASSSSAHNEQFF. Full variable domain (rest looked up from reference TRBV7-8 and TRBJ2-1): GAGVSQSPRYKVAKRGQDVALRCDPISGHVSLFWYQQALGQGPEFLTYFQNEAQLDKSGLPSDRFFAERPEGSVSTLKIQRTQQEDSAVYLCASSSSAHNEQFFGPGTRLTVL.